This T cell receptor beta chain appears in the sequencing data of a study of identical twins' blood T cells. Study outcomes and limitations: Shared environment remains a possible cause of twin similarity.

From the 5' RACE reads, TCRdb called clonotypes with MiXCR, one entry per CDR3 protein. Among hundreds of thousands of distinct CDR3 sequences listed, over 25% were seen once. The CDR3 is 15 residues long. V was pared by 6 bases and J by 4 bases, with 11 bases of the junction left unmatched. Germline lookup yields CDR1 MDHEN and CDR2 SYDVKM. The table lists this clonotype with many counts. Antigen unknown. Sequencing input: PBMCs. This chain joins TRBV28 and TRBJ2-7; TRBD1 matches 8 bases. The sequence derives from a woman aged 18 to 55 in good health. The CDR3 DNA follows: TGTGCCAGCAGCCGCCCTCGGGACAGGCTGTACGAGCAGTACTTC. Its translation: CASSRPRDRLYEQYF. Using reference TRBV28 and TRBJ2-7 for the parts outside the CDR3, the full variable domain is DVKVTQSSRYLVKRTGEKVFLECVQDMDHENMFWYRQDPGLGLRLIYFSYDVKMKEKGDIPEGYSVSREKKERFSLILESASTNQTSMYLCASSRPRDRLYEQYFGPGTRLTVT.